Listed below are T cell receptor beta chains from one sample, sequenced in a study of cytomegalovirus exposure and HLA in healthy donors. This table comes from immunoSEQ multiplex PCR, and its TCRdb copy is limited to in-frame clones, with some not included. The sample contains 240,000 or so clones, around 87% of which appear only once. The sequenced material came from PBMCs. The source of these receptors is a woman aged 25 to 39 in good health and CMV-seropositive. Both conserved end residues are trimmed from each CDR3. Part of the rows lack a size; the others show once, few, many or a class for expanded clones.

v_gene,abundance,j_gene,CDR3aa
TRBV27,-,TRBJ2-7,ASRVSRSYEQY
TRBV7-6,-,TRBJ1-3,ASSRDSSSGNTIY
TRBV12-5,once,TRBJ2-2,ASGSTRVPTGELF
TRBV10-1,-,TRBJ1-4,ASSEAGTNEKLF
TRBV2,-,TRBJ1-1,ASSPGTATEAF
TRBV30,-,TRBJ1-2,AWNLGANYGYT
TRBV29-1,-,TRBJ1-2,SVLDRNYGYT
TRBV27,-,TRBJ2-1,ASSPQAATNEQF
TRBV2,-,TRBJ2-7,ASSERGGITYEQY
TRBV19,-,TRBJ2-7,ASSQSSAYEQY
TRBV28,-,TRBJ1-4,ASSYRDRGPEKLF
TRBV29-1,-,TRBJ2-3,SVVSGRAGWDTQY
TRBV11-2,-,TRBJ2-7,ASSLSHETEYEQY